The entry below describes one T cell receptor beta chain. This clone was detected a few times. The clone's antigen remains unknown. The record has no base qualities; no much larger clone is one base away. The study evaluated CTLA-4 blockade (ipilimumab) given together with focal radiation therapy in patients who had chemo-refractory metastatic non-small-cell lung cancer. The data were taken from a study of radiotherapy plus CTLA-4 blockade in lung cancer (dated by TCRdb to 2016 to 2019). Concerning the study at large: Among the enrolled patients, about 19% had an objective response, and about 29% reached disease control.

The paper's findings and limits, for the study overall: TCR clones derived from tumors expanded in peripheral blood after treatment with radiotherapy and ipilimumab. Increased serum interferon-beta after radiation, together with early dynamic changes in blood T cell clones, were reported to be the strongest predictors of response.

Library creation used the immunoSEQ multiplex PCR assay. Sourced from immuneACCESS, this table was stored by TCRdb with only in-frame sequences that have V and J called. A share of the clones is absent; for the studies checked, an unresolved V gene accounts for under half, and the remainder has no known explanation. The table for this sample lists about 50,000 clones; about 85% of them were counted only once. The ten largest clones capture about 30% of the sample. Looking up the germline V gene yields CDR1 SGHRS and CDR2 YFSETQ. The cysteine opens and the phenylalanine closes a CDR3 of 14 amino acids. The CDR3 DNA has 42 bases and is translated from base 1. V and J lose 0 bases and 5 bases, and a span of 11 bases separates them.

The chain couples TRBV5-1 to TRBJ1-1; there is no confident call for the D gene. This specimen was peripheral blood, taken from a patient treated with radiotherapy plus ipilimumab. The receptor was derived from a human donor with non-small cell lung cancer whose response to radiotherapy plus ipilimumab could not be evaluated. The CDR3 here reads CASSLEQFRTEAFF. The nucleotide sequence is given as TGCGCCAGCAGCTTGGAACAGTTTCGGACTGAAGCTTTCTTT.